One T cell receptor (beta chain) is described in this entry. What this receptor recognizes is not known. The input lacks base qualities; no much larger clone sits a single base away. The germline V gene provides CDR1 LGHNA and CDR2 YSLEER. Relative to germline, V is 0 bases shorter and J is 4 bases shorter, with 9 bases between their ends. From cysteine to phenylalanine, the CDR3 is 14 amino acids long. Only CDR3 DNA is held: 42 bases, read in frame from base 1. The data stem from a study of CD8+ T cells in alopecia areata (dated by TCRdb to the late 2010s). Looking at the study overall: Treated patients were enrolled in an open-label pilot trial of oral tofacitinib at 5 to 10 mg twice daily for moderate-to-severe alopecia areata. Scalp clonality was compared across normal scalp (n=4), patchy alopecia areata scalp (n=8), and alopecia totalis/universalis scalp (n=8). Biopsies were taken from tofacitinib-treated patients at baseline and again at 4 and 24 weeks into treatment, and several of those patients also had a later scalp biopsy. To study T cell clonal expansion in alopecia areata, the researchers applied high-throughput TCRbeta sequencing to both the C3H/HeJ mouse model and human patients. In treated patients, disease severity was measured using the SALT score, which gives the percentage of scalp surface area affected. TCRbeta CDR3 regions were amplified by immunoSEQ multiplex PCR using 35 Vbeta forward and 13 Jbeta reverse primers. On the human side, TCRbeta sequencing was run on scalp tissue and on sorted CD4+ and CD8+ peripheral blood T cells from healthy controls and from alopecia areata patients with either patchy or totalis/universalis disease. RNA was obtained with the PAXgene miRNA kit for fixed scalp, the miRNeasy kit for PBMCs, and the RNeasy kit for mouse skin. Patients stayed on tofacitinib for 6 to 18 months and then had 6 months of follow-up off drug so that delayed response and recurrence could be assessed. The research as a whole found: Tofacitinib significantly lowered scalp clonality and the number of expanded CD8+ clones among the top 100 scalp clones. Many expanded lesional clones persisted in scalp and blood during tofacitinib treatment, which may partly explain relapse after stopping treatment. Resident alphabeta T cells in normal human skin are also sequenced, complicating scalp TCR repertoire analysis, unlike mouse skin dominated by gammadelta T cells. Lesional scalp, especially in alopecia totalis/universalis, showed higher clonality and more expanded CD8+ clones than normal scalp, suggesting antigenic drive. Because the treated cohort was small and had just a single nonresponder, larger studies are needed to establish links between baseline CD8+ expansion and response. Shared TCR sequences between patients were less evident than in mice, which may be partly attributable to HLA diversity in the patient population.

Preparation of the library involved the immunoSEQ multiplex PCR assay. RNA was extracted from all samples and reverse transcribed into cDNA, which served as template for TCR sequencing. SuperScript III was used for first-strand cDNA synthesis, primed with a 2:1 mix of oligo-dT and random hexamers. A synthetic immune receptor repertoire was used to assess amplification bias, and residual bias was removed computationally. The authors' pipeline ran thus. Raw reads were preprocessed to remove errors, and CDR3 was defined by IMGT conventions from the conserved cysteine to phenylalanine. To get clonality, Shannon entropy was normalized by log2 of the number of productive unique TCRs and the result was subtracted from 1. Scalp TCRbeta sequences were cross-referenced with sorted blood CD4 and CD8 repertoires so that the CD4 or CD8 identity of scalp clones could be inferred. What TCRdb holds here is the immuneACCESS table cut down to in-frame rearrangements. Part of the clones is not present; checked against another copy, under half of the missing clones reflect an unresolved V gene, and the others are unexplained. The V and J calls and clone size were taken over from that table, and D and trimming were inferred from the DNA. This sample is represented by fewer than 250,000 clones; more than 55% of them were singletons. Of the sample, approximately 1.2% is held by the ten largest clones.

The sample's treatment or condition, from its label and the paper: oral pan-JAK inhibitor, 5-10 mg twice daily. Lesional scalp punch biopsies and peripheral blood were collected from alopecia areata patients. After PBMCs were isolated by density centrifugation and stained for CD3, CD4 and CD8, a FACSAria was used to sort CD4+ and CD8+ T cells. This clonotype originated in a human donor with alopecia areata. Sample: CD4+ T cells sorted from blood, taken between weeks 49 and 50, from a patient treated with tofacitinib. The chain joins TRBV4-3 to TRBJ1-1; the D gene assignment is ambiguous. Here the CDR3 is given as CASSQDRRSTEAFF. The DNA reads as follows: TGCGCCAGCAGCCAAGATCGGCGGTCCACTGAAGCTTTCTTT.